This T cell receptor (beta chain) came from a study of metastatic and nonmetastatic thyroid tumors. TCRdb re-called the PCR reads through MiXCR. Of 20,000 to 25,000 clones listed, approximately 24% were seen once; the top ten hold around 7.6%. No patient had received any treatment before thyroid surgery. The TCR comes from a female donor with papillary thyroid cancer or a benign thyroid nodule (not recorded which). Some clones in this sample may be carry-over from other donors' samples. Sequenced sample: blood.

CDR3 in DNA: TGCGCCAGCAGCTCGAGCGGGGTTAAGGGCAATGAGCAGTTCTTC. Encoded protein: CASSSSGVKGNEQFF. J is TRBJ2-1 and V is TRBV5-1; TRBD2 agrees at 7 bases. The length of the CDR3 is 15 residues. Looked up from germline, CDR1 is SGHRS and CDR2 is YFSETQ. Unmatched junction bases numbered 9, after V lost 3 bases and J lost 6 bases.